The source of this T cell receptor (beta chain) is a study of cytomegalovirus exposure and HLA in healthy donors. On the study more broadly: Approximately 190 million T cells yielded about 120 million unique TCR beta sequences, as an earlier analysis found.

Trimming pared 5 bases from V and 1 base from J, leaving 9 bases between. CDR1 and CDR2 (germline): SGHDT, YYEEEE. The CDR3 has 13 amino acids. Vbeta (60) and Jbeta (13) primers were used in the PCR. Sequencing was performed with immunoSEQ multiplex PCR; in TCRdb, only in-frame clones are kept and a portion is missing. The table lists 150,000 to 200,000 clones, around 78% of them singletons, with more than 0.8% in the top ten. The TCR was taken from a woman in her 40s in good health and CMV-seronegative. The source material was PBMCs. This chain connects TRBV5-6 to TRBJ1-2, with D perhaps matching TRBD1 (6 bases). CDR3 region: CASSLDSNYGYTF. The DNA for the CDR3 is TGTGCCAGCAGTCTGGACAGTAACTATGGCTACACCTTC.